This T cell receptor beta chain was observed in a study of cytomegalovirus exposure and HLA in healthy donors. Findings and limits, study-wide: Researchers left out some V segments, among them TRBV6-2 and TRBV6-3, as indistinguishable. Later on, an analysis tied around 17,000 TCR beta sequences to HLA alleles at 0.05 false discovery rate. Accurate predictions that matched the HLA-A and HLA-B alleles of most subjects were reportedly made from TCR beta sequences. Presence/absence results assume similar sequencing depth per donor, which may not hold.

CDR3 length equals 16 residues. The germline V gene encodes CDR1 MNHEY and CDR2 SVGAGI. PCR used 60 Vbeta primers and 13 Jbeta primers. Clones were read by immunoSEQ multiplex PCR, and TCRdb kept only the in-frame ones, dropping some. The sample includes 150,000 to 200,000 clones, approximately 75% seen only once; the top ten take approximately 1.4%. Comment on this clone: Its antigen remains unknown.

The receptor was derived from a girl aged 10 to 17 in good health and CMV-seronegative. The chain has TRBV6-5 and TRBJ2-5, with 11 bases lining up with TRBD1. The closer fit of TRBJ2-7 to the DNA end suggests the J call may be wrong. Sequenced: PBMCs. The chain's CDR3 is CASSFSRDRGSYEQYF. The CDR3 DNA reads TGTGCCAGCAGTTTCTCCCGGGACAGGGGGTCCTACGAGCAGTACTTC.